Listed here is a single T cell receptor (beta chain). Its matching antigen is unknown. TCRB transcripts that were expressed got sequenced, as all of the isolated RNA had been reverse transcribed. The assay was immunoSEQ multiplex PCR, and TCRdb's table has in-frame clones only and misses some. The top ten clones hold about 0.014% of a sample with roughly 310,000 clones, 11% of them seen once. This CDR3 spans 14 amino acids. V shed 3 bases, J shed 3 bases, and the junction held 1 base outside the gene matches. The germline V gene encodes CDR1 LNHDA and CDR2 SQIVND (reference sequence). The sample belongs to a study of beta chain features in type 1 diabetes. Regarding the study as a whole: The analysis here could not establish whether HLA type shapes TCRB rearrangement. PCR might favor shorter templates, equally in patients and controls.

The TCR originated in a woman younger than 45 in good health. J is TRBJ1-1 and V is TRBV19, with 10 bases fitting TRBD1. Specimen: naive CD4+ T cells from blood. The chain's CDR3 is CASSMGQGYTEAFF. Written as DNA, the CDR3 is TGTGCCAGTAGTATGGGACAGGGGTACACTGAAGCTTTCTTT.